This note documents a single TCR beta chain sequence. The target antigen is unknown. This CDR3 has 15 residues. Germline V gene data show CDR1 as MNHEY and CDR2 as SMNVEV (reference sequence). V gave up 3 bases and J gave up 3 bases, with 12 bases separating them. These data belong to a study of T cell responses to AZD1222 COVID-19 vaccine. General study results and limits: Seropositive at baseline were only a handful of AZD1222 recipients. Across the whole spike, CD4 TCRs peaked at regions 160-218 and 743-854.

Data came from immunoSEQ multiplex PCR; TCRdb stores just in-frame clones and leaves some out. The data contain about 150,000 clones, more than 85% of them singletons. This chain connects TRBV27 to TRBJ1-5, with D hard to call. The TCR originated in an adult in good health. The sequenced sample was peripheral blood, obtained on day 0 of AZD1222 vaccination. CDR3: CASSFLDRLNQPQHF. CDR3 DNA: TGTGCCAGCAGTTTTCTTGACCGTCTCAATCAGCCCCAGCATTTT.